Each of the 2 T cell receptor beta chains below was sequenced from the same sample in a study of T-cell memory formation after mild COVID-19. TCRdb redid the calling of the 5' RACE reads with MiXCR, one entry per CDR3 protein. Altogether under 250,000 distinct CDR3 sequences are present, under 30% being singletons, with the ten largest covering around 10%. Source material: PBMCs or a T cell subset sorted from them (not recorded which). Receptor source: an adult woman who had mild COVID-19 (a few samples of this study predate the infection). Cell type and time point are not known.

The chain carries TRBV12-3 or TRBV12-4 and TRBJ1-2, with D unclear. V gave up 5 bases and J gave up 8 bases, with 15 bases separating them. This CDR3 is built from 13 residues. The CDR3 here is CASSVGVGAGYTF. The CDR3 nucleotides are TGTGCCAGCAGTGTAGGTGTAGGTGCCGGCTACACCTTC.

The gene calls are TRBV24-1 and TRBJ2-1, with TRBD2 as a possible D gene (6 bases). The germline V gene has CDR1 KGHDR and CDR2 SFDVKD. With 5 bases removed from V and 3 bases from J, the gap between germline ends came to 10 bases. The CDR3 is 14 residues long. CDR3 coding DNA: TGTGCCACCAGTGGACTAGATCACTACAATGAGCAGTTCTTC. Its protein is CATSGLDHYNEQFF.